This T cell receptor (beta chain) was obtained from a study of blood T cell repertoires in COVID-19 (dated by TCRdb to 2019 to 2021). With regard to the full study: Collaborator samples came from the United States, Italy and Spain and covered acute and convalescent phases of COVID-19. Samples were obtained from the ongoing ImmuneRACE study (first 160 participants) and from 1,254 subjects provided by 6 global collaborators. Deeply sampled blood TCRbeta repertoires from subjects exposed to, actively infected with, or recovered from COVID-19 were included in the dataset. The sample metadata nearly always contained a de-identified subject ID, COVID-19 status, age in years and sex. The repertoires were released in a freely available public database intended as a resource for research on the immune response to SARS-CoV-2. Where available, HLA class I and class II types were obtained from metadata supplied by the sample provider rather than from assay-based typing. The material from the prospective study consisted of cDNA or gDNA derived from T cells, B-cell-depleted T cells, or PBMCs. Broad study findings and their caveats: The amount of clinical and demographic metadata varied by source and participant and was provided uncurated.

On this clone: Its antigen remains undetermined. No clone much larger than this one lies a single base away; base qualities are absent.

TCRbeta CDR3 regions were amplified from genomic DNA by means of the immunoSEQ Assay, a bias-controlled multiplex PCR. In the authors' own workflow: The number of nucleated cells in each sample was estimated by amplification of reference gene primers within the assay. Sequence reads were collapsed and filtered to measure the absolute abundance of every unique TCRbeta CDR3 rearrangement. For each sample, productive Simpson clonality was calculated as the square root of Simpson's diversity index across productive rearrangements. The immuneACCESS repertoire file appears here via TCRdb, limited to in-frame rearrangements. These files lack a portion of the clones; in checked studies, under half of the deficit traces to unresolved V genes, and the cause of the others is not known. The V and J calls and clone size were taken over from that table, and D and trimming were inferred from the DNA. The sample includes about 200,000 clones, with around 80% observed a single time. The top ten clones comprise around 6.9% of the sample.

Each collaborating institution followed its own protocols to collect whole blood in K2EDTA tubes. Collaborator samples were shipped for TCRbeta analysis as frozen whole blood, isolated PBMCs, or DNA extracted from either sample type. What was sequenced was peripheral blood. The source of this sequence is a man between 60 and 70 years old with acute or convalescent COVID-19.

The bases are TGTGCCAGCAGCCCAGACAGATACAATGAGCAGTTCTTC. This translates into CASSPDRYNEQFF. The chain is encoded by TRBV7-9 joined to TRBJ2-1, with TRBD1 perhaps the D gene, on 5 matching bases. Based on the germline V gene (reference sequence), the CDR1 and CDR2 sequences are SEHNR and FQNEAQ. V is pared back by 5 bases and J by 4 bases, with 9 bases lying between the germline termini. Measured from the cysteine to the phenylalanine, the CDR3 is 13 residues long. Only the CDR3 DNA is retained, 39 bases long and in frame from the first base.